The 14 T cell receptor beta chains listed next were all sequenced from one sample in a study of yellow fever vaccine responses in identical twins. TCRdb called the RT-PCR reads again in MiXCR, with one record for every CDR3 protein. The sample has some 10,000 distinct CDR3 sequences, approximately 80% seen once. The sample consisted of T cells from blood (PBMCs), unsorted or a sorted subset (not recorded which), taken before or after yellow fever vaccination (not recorded which). The receptors originated from a woman between 18 and 30 years old who received the yellow fever vaccine.

The chain carries TRBV5-1 and TRBJ2-1, with a weak D call TRBD2 (5 bases). V was pared by 1 base and J by 4 bases, with 12 bases between. The CDR3 sequence is 15 residues long. Germline lookup yields CDR1 SGHRS and CDR2 YFSETQ. The CDR3 DNA follows: TGCGCCAGCAGCTTGTCCCCGGGGTCGTACAATGAGCAGTTCTTC. This sequence encodes CASSLSPGSYNEQFF.

The chain couples TRBV28 to TRBJ2-5; D may be TRBD1 (5 bases). CDR1 MDHEN and CDR2 SYDVKM come from the germline V gene. CDR3 length: 14 residues. Trimming took 2 bases from V and 4 from J, leaving 11 bases between them. The chain's CDR3 is CASSLRQPLETQYF. The CDR3 nucleotides read TGTGCCAGCAGTTTAAGACAGCCTTTAGAGACCCAGTACTTC.

The chain links TRBV5-8 to TRBJ1-2; 10 bases fit TRBD1. Germline trimming cut 5 bases from V and 6 bases from J; bases unmatched to any gene: 1. Germline values: CDR1 SGHTS, CDR2 YDEGEE. The CDR3 totals 12 residues. CDR3 in amino acids: CASRGTGDGYTF. DNA for the CDR3: TGTGCCAGCAGGGGGACAGGGGATGGCTACACCTTC.

The rearrangement uses TRBV9 and TRBJ1-2; 9 bases match TRBD1. The CDR3 is 16 amino acids. J was trimmed by 3 bases and V by 0 bases; bases with no gene match: 6. Germline lookup yields CDR1 SGDLS and CDR2 YYNGEE. DNA for the CDR3: TGTGCCAGCAGCGTAGCCGGGACAGGGTCCTACTATGGCTACACCTTC. Translating it yields CASSVAGTGSYYGYTF.

This sequence joins TRBV25-1 and TRBJ1-5; 7 bases map to TRBD1. The CDR3 is 15 residues long. Looked up from germline, CDR1 is MGHDK and CDR2 is SYGVNS. Unmatched junction bases numbered 10, after V lost 5 bases and J lost 6 bases. This chain's CDR3 is CASSTGTEGSQPQHF. The CDR3 region has the DNA TGTGCCAGCAGTACCGGGACAGAAGGAAGTCAGCCCCAGCATTTT.

This chain links TRBV11-1 with TRBJ2-7; no clear D. Germline CDR1 and CDR2: SGHAT and FQDESV (reference sequence). This CDR3 region has 13 residues. Trimming shortened V by 5 bases and J by 3 bases, and 11 bases separated the two germline ends. The CDR3 spells CASSPRTLYEQYF. The CDR3, as DNA: TGTGCCAGCAGCCCAAGGACGCTCTACGAGCAGTACTTC.

The chain has TRBV6-2 or TRBV6-3 and TRBJ2-2; TRBD1 agrees at 8 bases. CDR3 length: 14 amino acids. The trim removed 4 bases at V and 8 bases at J, leaving 6 bases unmatched. In germline, CDR1 is MNHEY, CDR2 SVGEGT. The CDR3 coding sequence is TGTGCCAGCAGTTCCTCAGGGGGCTTAGGGGAGCTGTTTTTT. It codes for CASSSSGGLGELFF.

This clonotype was seen a few times. This rearrangement joins TRBV11-3 to TRBJ1-6; no clear D. Per the germline V gene, CDR1 is SGHNT and CDR2 is YENEEA. This CDR3 contains 14 residues. Trimming removed 3 bases from V and 4 bases from J, with 7 bases in between. The CDR3 DNA reads TGTGCCAGCAGCTTTTGGGGATATAATTCACCCCTCCACTTT. It codes for CASSFWGYNSPLHF.

J is TRBJ1-1 and V is TRBV10-2, with a weak D call TRBD1 (6 bases). The CDR3 runs 13 residues. The germline V gene encodes CDR1 WSHSY and CDR2 SAAADI. The V gene lost 8 bases and the J gene lost 1 base, with 11 bases spanning the gap. CDR3 DNA sequence: TGCGCCAGCGGTACAGGGACGAACACTGAAGCTTTCTTT. Protein: CASGTGTNTEAFF.

The rearrangement uses TRBV15 and TRBJ2-5; TRBD2 aligns across 9 bases. J gave up 7 bases and V 4 bases, and 7 bases lay outside the gene matches. CDR1 is LNHNV and CDR2 is YYDKDF in the germline V gene (reference sequence). The CDR3 sequence is 14 residues long. This chain's CDR3 is CATSKGLAARTQYF. CDR3 nucleotide sequence: TGTGCCACCAGCAAGGGACTAGCAGCCAGGACCCAGTACTTC.

This chain connects TRBV24-1 to TRBJ2-1; D gene unclear. CDR3 length: 14 residues. V dropped 2 bases and J dropped 7 bases, with 11 bases sitting between them. Germline values: CDR1 KGHDR, CDR2 SFDVKD. The CDR3 loop is CATSDSSLINEQFF. Here the CDR3 DNA reads TGTGCCACCAGTGATTCTTCCCTAATTAATGAGCAGTTCTTC.

CDR3 residues: CAITPDASDYNEQFF. In DNA, the CDR3 is TGTGCCATCACCCCGGACGCGAGCGACTACAATGAGCAGTTCTTC. The chain links TRBV10-3 to TRBJ2-1; D is unresolved. Germline loops: CDR1 ENHRY, CDR2 SYGVKD. V was clipped by 7 bases and J by 3 bases, with 16 bases between them. The CDR3 is 15 amino acids.

The V gene is TRBV5-1, the J gene TRBJ1-1; weak D call: TRBD1 (5 bases). Trimming pared 4 bases from V and 0 bases from J, leaving 10 bases between. Germline CDR1 reads SGHRS; CDR2 reads YFSETQ. This CDR3 contains 14 residues. The CDR3 here is CASSPGGVNTEAFF. The CDR3 DNA reads TGCGCCAGCAGCCCGGGGGGGGTGAACACTGAAGCTTTCTTT.

This rearrangement joins TRBV29-1 to TRBJ2-1, with no clear D. Germline CDR1 is SQVTM and CDR2 is ANQGSEA. Trimming removed 1 base at V and 9 bases at J, with 4 bases between. The CDR3 runs to 10 residues. The CDR3 reads CSVEVGEQFF. The CDR3 DNA reads TGCAGCGTTGAAGTGGGTGAGCAGTTCTTC.